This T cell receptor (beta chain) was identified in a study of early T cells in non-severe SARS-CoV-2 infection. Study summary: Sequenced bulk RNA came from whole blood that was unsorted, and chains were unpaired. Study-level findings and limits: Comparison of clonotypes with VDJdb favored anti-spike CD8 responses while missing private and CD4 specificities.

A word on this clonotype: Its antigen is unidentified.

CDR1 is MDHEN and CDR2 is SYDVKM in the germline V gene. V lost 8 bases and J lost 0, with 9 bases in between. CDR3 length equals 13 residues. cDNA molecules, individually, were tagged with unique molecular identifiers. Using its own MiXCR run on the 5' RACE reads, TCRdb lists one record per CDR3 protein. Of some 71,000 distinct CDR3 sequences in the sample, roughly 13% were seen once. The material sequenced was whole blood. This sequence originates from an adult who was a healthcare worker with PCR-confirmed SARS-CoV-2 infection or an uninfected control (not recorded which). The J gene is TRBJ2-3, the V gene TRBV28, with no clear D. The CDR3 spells CASYSLSTDTQYF. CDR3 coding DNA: TGTGCCAGCTACTCTCTGAGCACAGATACGCAGTATTTT. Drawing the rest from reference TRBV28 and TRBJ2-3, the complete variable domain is DVKVTQSSRYLVKRTGEKVFLECVQDMDHENMFWYRQDPGLGLRLIYFSYDVKMKEKGDIPEGYSVSREKKERFSLILESASTNQTSMYLCASYSLSTDTQYFGPGTRLTVL.